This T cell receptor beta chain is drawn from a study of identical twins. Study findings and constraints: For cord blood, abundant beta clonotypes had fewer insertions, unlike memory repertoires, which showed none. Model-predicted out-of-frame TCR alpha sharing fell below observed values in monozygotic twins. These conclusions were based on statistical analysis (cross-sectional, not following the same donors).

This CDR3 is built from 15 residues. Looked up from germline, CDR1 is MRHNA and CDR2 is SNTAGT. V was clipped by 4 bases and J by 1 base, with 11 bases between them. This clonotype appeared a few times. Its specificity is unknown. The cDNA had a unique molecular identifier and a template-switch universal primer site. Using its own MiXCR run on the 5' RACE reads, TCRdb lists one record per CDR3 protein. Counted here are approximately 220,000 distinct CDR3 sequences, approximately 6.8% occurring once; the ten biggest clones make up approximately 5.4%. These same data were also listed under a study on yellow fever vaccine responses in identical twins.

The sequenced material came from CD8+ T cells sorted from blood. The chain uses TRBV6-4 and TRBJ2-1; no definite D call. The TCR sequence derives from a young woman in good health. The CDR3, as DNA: TGTGCCAGCAGTGGGGATTTTGGGTCCTACAATGAGCAGTTCTTC. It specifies CASSGDFGSYNEQFF.